Presented here are 2 T cell receptor beta chains from one specimen sequenced in a study of identical twins. MiXCR was run by TCRdb on the 5' RACE reads, yielding one entry per CDR3 protein. The profile shows 500,000 to 550,000 distinct CDR3 sequences, 20% to 25% of them singletons. The sample was also reused in another study, on T cells expressing NK-cell markers.

The specimen was CD4+ T cells sorted from blood. The receptors shown here come from a woman between 18 and 29 years old in good health.

This clonotype showed up just a few times. This chain joins TRBV12-3 or TRBV12-4 and TRBJ2-5, with D hard to call. Trimming took off 4 bases at V and 1 base at J, with 10 bases between the two ends. The length of the CDR3 is 14 residues. The CDR3 bases are TGTGCCAGCAGTTACAAGGAATTCCAAGAGACCCAGTACTTC. Translated: CASSYKEFQETQYF.

V gene TRBV15 combines with J gene TRBJ2-3, with 9 positions matching TRBD1. CDR3 size: 18 residues. After removal of 5 bases from V and 5 bases from J, the junction contained 17 bases not matched to a gene. Germline V gene data show CDR1 as LNHNV and CDR2 as YYDKDF (reference sequence). CDR3 residues: CATSWDREIPGKKDTQYF. The CDR3 DNA reads as TGTGCCACCAGCTGGGACAGGGAGATCCCCGGGAAAAAAGATACGCAGTATTTT.